This TCR beta chain was obtained from a study of shared clonotypes between healthy human individuals. Template for every sorted-subset replicate PCR totaled approximately 0.2 ug DNA, approximately 30,000 T cell genomes. The protocol was immunoSEQ multiplex PCR, while the TCRdb copy is restricted to in-frame clones and leaves out a portion. The profile covers some 2,100,000 clones, with just over 90% appearing a single time and 1.5% to 2% taken by the ten largest. Study-wide results and caveats: Tissue TCR repertoires likely differ from these blood-only repertoires.

The CDR3 length is 15 residues. The germline V gene has CDR1 SEHNR and CDR2 FQNEAQ (reference sequence). The junction had 6 bases not matched to a gene; V was cut back by 1 base and J by 6 bases. Positive CCR7 selection of CD45RO-negative cells yielded the naive CD8 cells, and terminally differentiated effector memory CD45RA+ cells were excluded. All the donors were Caucasian adults who lived in Nashville, Tennessee. Concerning this clone: Its specificity is not known.

The receptor was isolated from a man aged 18 to 35 in good health. Some clones in this sample may be carry-over from other donors' samples. The sequenced material came from naive CD8+ T cells from PBMCs. The J gene is TRBJ1-5, the V gene TRBV7-9; TRBD1 matches at 7 bases. CDR3 loop: CASSLGSGGVQPQHF. The CDR3 DNA reads TGTGCCAGCAGCTTAGGGTCAGGGGGAGTTCAGCCCCAGCATTTT.